The 5 T cell receptor beta chains reported below all come from one sample, sequenced in a study of radiotherapy plus CTLA-4 blockade in lung cancer (dated by TCRdb to the late 2010s). The library was built by means of the immunoSEQ multiplex PCR assay. Here the immuneACCESS table is served through TCRdb, limited to in-frame sequences with V and J called. Missing clones are a known gap in these copies; in checked studies unresolved V genes cover under half, and the rest lacks a known reason. This sample comprises fewer than 55,000 clones, 70% to 90% of them detected only once. The ten biggest clones cover about a quarter of the sample. Sequences were derived from peripheral blood, sampled from a patient treated with radiotherapy plus ipilimumab. Source of these receptors: a human donor with non-small cell lung cancer whose response to radiotherapy plus ipilimumab could not be evaluated.

The chain joins TRBV10-2 to TRBJ2-1; 7 nucleotides align to TRBD2. With V trimmed by 7 bases and J by 0 bases, 6 bases remained unmatched. Germline lookup yields CDR1 WSHSY and CDR2 SAAADI. The CDR3 is 15 amino acids. The CDR3 sequence is CASTGGGSSYNEQFF. In DNA, the CDR3 is TGCGCCAGCACCGGGGGAGGGAGCTCCTACAATGAGCAGTTCTTC.

This sequence joins TRBV19 and TRBJ2-3, with D perhaps matching TRBD2 (7 bases). The CDR3 length is 14 residues. Germline V CDR1 and CDR2: LNHDA, SQIVND (reference sequence). V dropped 11 bases and J dropped 2 bases, with 17 bases sitting between them. The CDR3 sequence: CAGEGRQDTDTQYF. The CDR3 bases are TGTGCCGGGGAGGGGAGACAGGACACAGATACGCAGTATTTT.

The chain links TRBV6-4 to TRBJ2-3; 9 nucleotides line up with TRBD2. V trimming: 5 bases; J trimming: 5 bases; junction bases outside the gene matches: 8. The germline CDR1 and CDR2 sequences are MRHNA and SNTAGT. The CDR3 is 15 amino acids. The CDR3 sequence is CASSRGGRAGDTQYF. The DNA for the CDR3 is TGTGCCAGCAGTCGAGGCGGGAGGGCTGGAGATACGCAGTATTTT.

This clone was seen a few times. The chain recombines TRBV6-6 with TRBJ1-4; D perhaps matches TRBD1 (6 bases). The CDR3 has 14 residues. The ends were cut back, 1 base at V and 7 bases at J, with 10 bases in the middle. Per the germline V gene, CDR1 is MNHNY and CDR2 is SVGAGI (reference sequence). The CDR3 bases are TGTGCCAGCAGTTACTGGGGGCGCTTTGAAAAACTGTTTTTT. This encodes CASSYWGRFEKLFF.

The chain links TRBV28 to TRBJ1-3; maybe TRBD1 (5 bases). V was trimmed by 4 bases and J by 2 bases, leaving 15 bases between them. CDR3 length: 16 amino acids. The germline gives CDR1 MDHEN, CDR2 SYDVKM. CDR3 amino acids: CASSSPGIPPGNTIYF. The DNA for the CDR3 is TGTGCCAGCAGTTCCCCAGGGATACCCCCTGGAAACACCATATATTTT.